Listed below are T cell receptor beta chains from one sample, sequenced in a study of CD8 T cells in Susac syndrome. A single record per CDR3 protein comes from TCRdb applying MiXCR to the immunoSEQ multiplex PCR reads. This table has around 170,000 distinct CDR3 sequences, 90% to 97% appearing once. The sample consisted of CD4+ T cells from PBMCs. These receptors were taken from a human donor with Susac syndrome. Each CDR3 is given with its conserved first and last residue. D genes are given only for firm matches. Expanded clones get a size class; other rows say once, few or many, or leave the size out.

CDR3 DNA: TGTGCCAGCAGCTCCTCACCCGGGTCTAGCGGGAGTATGGGGCAGTACTTC; CDR3 protein: CASSSSPGSSGSMGQYF; D gene: TRBD2; clone size: NA; V gene: TRBV13; J gene: TRBJ2-7
CDR3 DNA: TGTGCCAGCAGCTTAAGAGGTTTTGATGGCTACACCTTC; CDR3 protein: CASSLRGFDGYTF; D gene: NA; clone size: NA; V gene: TRBV5-6; J gene: TRBJ1-2
CDR3 DNA: TGTGCCAGCAGTGAAAGAGGGTTGTATGGCTACACCTTC; CDR3 protein: CASSERGLYGYTF; D gene: NA; clone size: NA; V gene: TRBV2; J gene: TRBJ1-2
CDR3 DNA: TGTGCCAGCAGCCTTATAGGGGGGGATGCCTACGAGCAGTACTTC; CDR3 protein: CASSLIGGDAYEQYF; D gene: NA; clone size: NA; V gene: TRBV7-9; J gene: TRBJ2-7
CDR3 DNA: TGTGCCAGCTCAATGACGGAGGGCGGAGGAGATACGCAGTATTTT; CDR3 protein: CASSMTEGGGDTQYF; D gene: NA; clone size: NA; V gene: TRBV18; J gene: TRBJ2-3
CDR3 DNA: TGTGCCACCAGCAGAGGGGCCAGGGAGTTGGAGACCCAGTACTTC; CDR3 protein: CATSRGARELETQYF; D gene: NA; clone size: NA; V gene: TRBV15; J gene: TRBJ2-5
CDR3 DNA: TGTGCCAGCAGCCAAGATCACAGGGCTGGCTACACCTTC; CDR3 protein: CASSQDHRAGYTF; D gene: NA; clone size: NA; V gene: TRBV4-2; J gene: TRBJ1-2
CDR3 DNA: TGTGCCAGCAGCCCCCCTGGCCCGAGCTCCTACAATGAGCAGTTCTTC; CDR3 protein: CASSPPGPSSYNEQFF; D gene: NA; clone size: once; V gene: TRBV28; J gene: TRBJ2-1
CDR3 DNA: TGTGCCAGCAGCCAAGATCCTGCCAGCGGGGGGTCGATGAGGACCCAGTACTTC; CDR3 protein: CASSQDPASGGSMRTQYF; D gene: TRBD2; clone size: NA; V gene: TRBV4-2; J gene: TRBJ2-5
CDR3 DNA: TGTGCCAGCAGCCAAGACGAGGGAAATGAGCAGTTCTTC; CDR3 protein: CASSQDEGNEQFF; D gene: NA; clone size: NA; V gene: TRBV4-2; J gene: TRBJ2-1
CDR3 DNA: TGCAGCGTTGATGGGGGAAATGGCTACACCTTC; CDR3 protein: CSVDGGNGYTF; D gene: NA; clone size: NA; V gene: TRBV29-1; J gene: TRBJ1-2
CDR3 DNA: TGCGCCAGCAGCTCGGGGGCAGGGCGGGATGAGCAGTTCTTC; CDR3 protein: CASSSGAGRDEQFF; D gene: NA; clone size: NA; V gene: TRBV5-1; J gene: TRBJ2-1
CDR3 DNA: TGTGCCAGCAGCACCCTAGCGGTAGAAGAGACCCAGTACTTC; CDR3 protein: CASSTLAVEETQYF; D gene: TRBD2; clone size: NA; V gene: TRBV12-3/TRBV12-4; J gene: TRBJ2-5